This T cell receptor beta chain stems from a study of beta chain features in type 1 diabetes. The authors reverse transcribed all of the isolated RNA, so sequencing captured expressed TCRB transcripts. The repertoire was sequenced with immunoSEQ multiplex PCR; TCRdb's copy has only in-frame clones and lacks some. The sample includes hundreds of thousands of clones, about 70% of them seen just once. The V gene end was trimmed by 5 bases and the J gene end by 9 bases; junction bases not matched to a gene: 6. The CDR3 runs 14 residues. CDR1 is GTSNPN, CDR2 SVGIG, per germline (reference sequence). Broader study findings: Equally in patients and controls, PCR might preferentially amplify shorter templates.

In regard to this clone: The target antigen is unknown.

This chain uses TRBV30 with TRBJ1-6; TRBD1 matches 11 bases. This TCR was sampled from a man aged 30 to 39 in good health. Sequenced: naive CD4+ T cells from blood. CDR3 sequence (DNA): TGTGCCTGGGAACCGGGACAGGGGGTTTCACCCCTCCACTTT. Translated: CAWEPGQGVSPLHF.